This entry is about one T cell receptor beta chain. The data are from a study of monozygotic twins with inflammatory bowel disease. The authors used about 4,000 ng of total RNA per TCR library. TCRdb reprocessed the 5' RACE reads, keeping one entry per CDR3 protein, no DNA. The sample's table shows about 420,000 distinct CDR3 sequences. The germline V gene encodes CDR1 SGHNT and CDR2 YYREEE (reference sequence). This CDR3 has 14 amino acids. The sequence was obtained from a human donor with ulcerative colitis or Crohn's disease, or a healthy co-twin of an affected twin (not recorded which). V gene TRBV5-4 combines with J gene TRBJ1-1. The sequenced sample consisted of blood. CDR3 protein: CASSPNTLRREAFF.